Reported below is one T cell receptor beta chain. Its antigen remains unidentified. Germline V gives CDR1 SGHVS, CDR2 FQNEAQ. This CDR3 contains 11 residues. Trimming cost V 6 bases and J 14 bases; bases outside gene matches: 8. This entry belongs to a study of cytomegalovirus exposure and HLA in healthy donors. Study details: Early on, a data release was issued that held roughly 84 million unique TCRs from HLA-typed donors. General observations from the study: In a later analysis, common viral pathogens appeared linked to several of the most significant clusters. Analysis performed later found 16,951 TCR beta sequences associated with HLA alleles at 0.05 false discovery rate. Specificity of three CMV-associated chains for CMV antigens was verified in vitro.

The PCR employed 60 Vbeta primers together with 13 Jbeta primers. Generated by immunoSEQ multiplex PCR, the TCRdb table keeps only in-frame clones and is missing some. The table includes approximately 200,000 clones, about four fifths detected once. This clonotype was sampled from a man aged 25-45 years in good health and CMV-seropositive. The genes are TRBV7-8 and TRBJ2-3, with 7 nucleotides matching TRBD1. Specimen: PBMCs. CDR3 residues: CASRADRVMYF. The CDR3 nucleotides read TGTGCCAGCAGGGCCGACAGGGTTATGTATTTT.